Listed below are T cell receptor beta chains from one sample, sequenced in a study of vaccination and CD4 T cells after COVID-19. These receptors' targets are unknown. TCRdb re-analysed the PCR reads in MiXCR, keeping a single row per CDR3 protein. The table includes fewer than 25,000 distinct CDR3 sequences, over 45% detected once. The sample consisted of CD4+ T cells from blood, cultured in vitro. These TCRs come from a human donor who had recovered from COVID-19. CDR3s include the opening cysteine and the closing phenylalanine or tryptophan. The D gene is left open where the match is weak. Expanded clones are given a class, and other clones once, few, many or no size at all.

>TRBV18|.|TRBJ2-5|TRBD2
TGTGCCAGCTCACCAACGGGACTAGCGGGAGCCGCCGGGGAGACCCAGTACTTC
CASSPTGLAGAAGETQYF
>TRBV7-9|few|TRBJ1-6|.
TGTGCCAGCAGCACCGACAGTGATTCACCCCTCCACTTT
CASSTDSDSPLHF
>TRBV27|.|TRBJ1-6|.
TGTGCCAGCAGGCCCGGGACGGCCTCTAATTCACCCCTCCACTTT
CASRPGTASNSPLHF
>TRBV21-1|.|TRBJ1-1|.
TGTGCCAGCAGCAAAGCAAGTAATGTGACGGGGAACACTGAAGCTTTCTTT
CASSKASNVTGNTEAFF
>TRBV27|.|TRBJ1-5|.
TGTGCCAGCAGTCCCTACAGGGATTTGGATCAGCCCCAGCATTTT
CASSPYRDLDQPQHF
>TRBV24-1|.|TRBJ2-3|.
TGTGCCACCAGTGAACGCGGTCCCCCAGTGCACAGGAGCACAGATACGCAGTATTTT
CATSERGPPVHRSTDTQYF
>TRBV19|.|TRBJ1-1|.
TGTGCCAGTAGTATTCGGCCGGACGACATGAACACTGAAGCTTTCTTT
CASSIRPDDMNTEAFF
>TRBV18|.|TRBJ1-3|.
TGTGCCAGCTCACCACCGGCAGGGGAAGGCTCTGGAAACACCATATATTTT
CASSPPAGEGSGNTIYF
>TRBV6-2/TRBV6-3|few|TRBJ2-7|TRBD1
TGTGCCAGCAGCCGCCCCGGACAGGGAGAATACTTC
CASSRPGQGEYF
>TRBV12-3/TRBV12-4|.|TRBJ2-2|.
TGTGCCAGCAGCCCCTCCGGCGGCACCGGGGAGCTGTTTTTT
CASSPSGGTGELFF
>TRBV7-8|once|TRBJ2-7|TRBD2
TGTGCCAGCAGCTTGCTTCTGGGCCGGAAATTGAGCGGGGGGACCTACGAGCAGTACTTC
CASSLLLGRKLSGGTYEQYF
>TRBV2|.|TRBJ2-7|.
TGTGCCAGCAGGGACCGGGACCCGGTCTACGAGCAGTACTTC
CASRDRDPVYEQYF
>TRBV29-1|.|TRBJ1-1|TRBD1
TGCAGCGCTGAAGCGACAGGGGGCGCGAACACTGAAGCTTTCTTT
CSAEATGGANTEAFF
>TRBV25-1|.|TRBJ1-1|.
TGTGCCAGCCAACCCGCACCCGGCACTGAAGCTTTCTTT
CASQPAPGTEAFF
>TRBV7-3|.|TRBJ2-5|TRBD1
TGTGCCAGCAGCTCAGGACAGGGGTCCATCGAGACCCAGTACTTC
CASSSGQGSIETQYF
>TRBV6-1|.|TRBJ1-5|.
TGTGCCAGCACCCCCACAGGTAGCAATCAGCCCCAGCATTTT
CASTPTGSNQPQHF
>TRBV5-6|once|TRBJ1-6|.
TGTGCCAGCAGCTTGGCAGGGGCCGGCTCACCCCTCCACTTT
CASSLAGAGSPLHF
>TRBV20-1|.|TRBJ2-7|.
TGCAGTGCTAGAGGGCCCACATGGACCTACGAGCAGTACTTC
CSARGPTWTYEQYF
>TRBV20-1|few|TRBJ2-3|.
TGCAGTGCTGCCCCGGGGGCCATAGATACGCAGTATTTT
CSAAPGAIDTQYF
>TRBV2|.|TRBJ1-1|.
TGTGCCAGCAGACAGGCCTTGAACACTGAAGCTTTCTTT
CASRQALNTEAFF
>TRBV28|once|TRBJ2-2|.
TGTGCCAGCAGGGAGGCGGTCACCGGGGAGCTGTTTTTT
CASREAVTGELFF
>TRBV11-2|.|TRBJ1-2|.
TGTGCCAGCAGCTTTCCGGACCACTATGGCTACACCTTC
CASSFPDHYGYTF
>TRBV7-9|.|TRBJ2-5|TRBD1
TGTGCCAGCAGCTCAGCTCCCGGGACAGGGTCGGAGACCCAGTACTTC
CASSSAPGTGSETQYF
>TRBV6-1|.|TRBJ2-7|.
TGTGCCAGCAGTGAGGTGCAGGGGAGCTCCTACGAGCAGTACTTC
CASSEVQGSSYEQYF
>TRBV15|.|TRBJ1-5|.
TGTGCCACCGGGGAGAGCGGGAATCAGCCCCAGCATTTT
CATGESGNQPQHF
>TRBV25-1|few|TRBJ2-3|.
TGTGCCAGCAGTGAACAGGGCTTTAGGGTGTATTTT
CASSEQGFRVYF
>TRBV6-1|.|TRBJ1-2|.
TGTGCCAGCGTTGTCGGCAGGGAGAATGGCTACACCTTC
CASVVGRENGYTF
>TRBV12-3/TRBV12-4|.|TRBJ2-5|.
TGTGCCAGCACTCCTCCGTCGCAAGAGACCCAGTACTTC
CASTPPSQETQYF
>TRBV20-1|few|TRBJ2-3|.
TGCAGTGCTAGCAGCGGAGCCAGCACAGATACGCAGTATTTT
CSASSGASTDTQYF
>TRBV7-2|once|TRBJ2-7|.
TGTGCCAGCAGCTTAGCGAGAGCCTACGAGCAGTACTTC
CASSLARAYEQYF
>TRBV6-1|few|TRBJ1-2|.
TGTGCCAGCAGAGCCCGGACAGCTTATGGCTACACCTTC
CASRARTAYGYTF
>TRBV20-1|.|TRBJ2-1|.
TGCAGTGCGCATGTCGGACGCGGATACAATGAGCAGTTCTTC
CSAHVGRGYNEQFF
>TRBV5-1|once|TRBJ2-7|TRBD2
TGCGCCAGCAGCTTGGAAGGACTAGCGGTCCACGAGCAGTACTTC
CASSLEGLAVHEQYF
>TRBV20-1|.|TRBJ1-1|.
TGCAGTGCTAGACGTACAGGGCGAGTGAACACTGAAGCTTTCTTT
CSARRTGRVNTEAFF
>TRBV4-2|.|TRBJ2-1|TRBD2
TGTGCCAGCAGCCCACGGGGGGGCCAGGTCGATGAGCAGTTCTTC
CASSPRGGQVDEQFF
>TRBV7-7|few|TRBJ2-1|TRBD2
TGTGCTAGCAGCTTAGTACCTAGCGGGAGCTCCTACAATGAGCAGTTCTTC
CASSLVPSGSSYNEQFF
>TRBV6-1|.|TRBJ1-2|.
TGTGCCAGCAAGACCAGGGAGATTGGTGGCTACACCTTC
CASKTREIGGYTF
>TRBV28|few|TRBJ2-2|TRBD1
TGTGCCAGCAGTCACACAGGGGGCAGGATGGCCGGGGAGCTGTTTTTT
CASSHTGGRMAGELFF
>TRBV6-1|few|TRBJ2-7|TRBD1
TGTGCCAGCAGCCCCCCGGACAGGAAGTCCTACGAGCAGTACTTC
CASSPPDRKSYEQYF
>TRBV11-2|.|TRBJ1-5|.
TGTGCCAGCAGCCAGGGGCAGGGGATAGGCAATCAGCCCCAGCATTTT
CASSQGQGIGNQPQHF